A selection of T cell receptor beta chains follows, all from one sample in a study of blood T cell repertoires in COVID-19. Only in-frame clones appear in the TCRdb table, and some are missing; sequencing was by immunoSEQ multiplex PCR. The sample carries roughly 200,000 clones, around 90% recorded once. Sequences were obtained from peripheral blood. Receptor source: a woman aged 18-35 years who had recovered from COVID-19. CDR3s include the opening cysteine and the closing phenylalanine or tryptophan. Fields, in order: V gene, D gene, clone size, J gene, CDR3 protein, CDR3 DNA. D genes are given only for firm matches. Not every row has a clone size; where given, it reads once, few, many or a size class.

TRBV7-6,.,.,TRBJ2-1,CASSLVGLGRSHNEQFF,TGTGCCAGCAGCTTAGTAGGGCTCGGGAGAAGCCACAATGAGCAGTTCTTC
TRBV9,.,.,TRBJ2-5,CASSVAGSETQYF,TGTGCCAGCAGCGTAGCGGGGTCAGAGACCCAGTACTTC
TRBV7-2,.,.,TRBJ2-6,CASSLTGSSGANVLTF,TGTGCCAGCAGCTTAACGGGGAGCTCTGGGGCCAACGTCCTGACTTTC
TRBV19,.,few,TRBJ1-2,CASISFGRGDGYTF,TGTGCCAGTATTTCTTTCGGGAGAGGGGATGGCTACACCTTC
TRBV6-5,.,.,TRBJ1-2,CASRQEYGYTF,TGTGCCAGCCGACAGGAATATGGCTACACCTTC
TRBV5-6,TRBD1,.,TRBJ2-7,CASSSGTGLYEQYF,TGTGCCAGCAGCTCCGGGACAGGTTTGTACGAGCAGTACTTC
TRBV7-2,TRBD1,.,TRBJ2-7,CASSLATGAYEQYF,TGTGCCAGCAGCTTGGCCACAGGGGCCTACGAGCAGTACTTC
TRBV5-6,.,.,TRBJ1-4,CASSFLNEKLFF,TGTGCCAGCAGCTTCCTTAATGAAAAACTGTTTTTT
TRBV29-1,.,.,TRBJ2-3,CSVEDRNGGATDTQYF,TGCAGCGTTGAAGATCGGAACGGAGGGGCCACAGATACGCAGTATTTT
TRBV5-1,TRBD1,.,TRBJ2-7,CASSPGTDTYEQYF,TGCGCCAGCAGCCCGGGGACAGATACCTACGAGCAGTACTTC
TRBV7-6,TRBD2,once,TRBJ2-5,CASSLKRLAGPQETQYF,TGTGCCAGCAGCTTAAAGAGACTAGCGGGACCACAAGAGACCCAGTACTTC
TRBV7-3,TRBD2,.,TRBJ2-1,CASSPGLAGSSYNEQFF,TGTGCCAGCAGCCCTGGACTAGCGGGGAGCTCCTACAATGAGCAGTTCTTC
TRBV13,.,once,TRBJ2-1,CASSSQSGEQFF,TGTGCCAGCAGCTCTCAAAGCGGTGAGCAGTTCTTC
TRBV6-5,.,.,TRBJ1-2,CASRRGGGLNYGYTF,TGTGCCAGCAGGCGAGGGGGGGGGCTAAACTATGGCTACACCTTC
TRBV30,.,.,TRBJ1-1,CAWLMNTEAFF,TGTGCCTGGTTAATGAACACTGAAGCTTTCTTT
TRBV5-4,TRBD1,.,TRBJ1-1,CASSSELQGHTEAFF,TGTGCCAGCAGCTCGGAATTACAGGGGCACACTGAAGCTTTCTTT
TRBV12-5,.,.,TRBJ1-5,CASGLSPGVAGRQPQHF,TGTGCTAGTGGTTTGAGCCCAGGGGTCGCTGGAAGACAGCCCCAGCATTTT
TRBV7-3,.,.,TRBJ1-1,CASSLGVGLEAFF,TGTGCCAGCAGCCTAGGAGTAGGCCTTGAGGCTTTCTTT
TRBV19,.,few,TRBJ1-5,CASSFRGLSNQPQHF,TGTGCCAGTAGTTTCAGGGGTCTAAGCAATCAGCCCCAGCATTTT
TRBV9,TRBD1,.,TRBJ1-2,CASSFRDSYGYTF,TGTGCCAGCAGCTTTAGGGACAGCTATGGCTACACCTTC
TRBV15,TRBD1,.,TRBJ1-1,CATSTPGGSGAFF,TGTGCCACCAGCACCCCAGGGGGCAGCGGAGCTTTCTTT
TRBV5-6,.,.,TRBJ1-2,CASNSGGSNYGYTF,TGTGCCAGCAACTCGGGAGGCAGTAACTATGGCTACACCTTC